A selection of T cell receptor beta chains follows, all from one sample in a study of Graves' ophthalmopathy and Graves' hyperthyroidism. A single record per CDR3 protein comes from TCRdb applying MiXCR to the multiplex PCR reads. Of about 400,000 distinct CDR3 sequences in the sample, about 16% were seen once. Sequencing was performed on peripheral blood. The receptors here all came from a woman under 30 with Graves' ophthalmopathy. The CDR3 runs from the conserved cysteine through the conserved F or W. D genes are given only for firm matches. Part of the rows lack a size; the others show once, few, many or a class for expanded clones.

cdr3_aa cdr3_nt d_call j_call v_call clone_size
CASRRGTASYGYTF TGTGCCAGCAGGCGGGGGACCGCCTCCTATGGCTACACCTTC - TRBJ1-2 TRBV28 many
CSAPGGVGTEAFF TGCAGTGCTCCTGGGGGGGTCGGCACTGAAGCTTTCTTT - TRBJ1-1 TRBV20-1 many
CASSPPQQGIRGNQPQHF TGTGCCAGCAGTCCTCCTCAACAGGGAATTCGTGGCAATCAGCCCCAGCATTTT - TRBJ1-5 TRBV6-2/TRBV6-3 many
CASSYSPTPGGGEQYF TGTGCCAGCAGTTACTCACCCACCCCCGGGGGGGGCGAGCAGTACTTC TRBD2 TRBJ2-7 TRBV6-5 -
CASSQEGLPVTEAFF TGTGCCAGCAGCCAAGAGGGACTTCCAGTCACTGAAGCTTTCTTT - TRBJ1-1 TRBV14 -
CASGEEGRDTQYF TGTGCCAGTGGCGAGGAGGGTAGGGATACCCAGTACTTC - TRBJ2-5 TRBV19 -
CASSLYPSGSPMNTEAFF TGTGCCAGCAGTTTATACCCGTCGGGGAGCCCAATGAACACTGAAGCTTTCTTT - TRBJ1-1 TRBV28 many
CASSYTSGTTGELFF TGTGCCAGCAGTTACACTAGCGGGACCACCGGGGAGCTGTTTTTT TRBD2 TRBJ2-2 TRBV6-5 few
CASSLSTLGGYTF TGTGCCAGCAGTTTAAGCACCCTGGGTGGCTACACCTTC - TRBJ1-2 TRBV12-3/TRBV12-4 many
CARDTGELFF TGTGCCAGAGACACCGGGGAGCTGTTTTTT - TRBJ2-2 TRBV24-1 many
CASSYGSAGELFF TGTGCCAGCAGTTACGGATCGGCCGGGGAGCTGTTTTTT - TRBJ2-2 TRBV6-5 many
CASSLVPPNMGTGELFF TGCGCCAGCAGCTTGGTCCCACCGAACATGGGAACCGGGGAGCTGTTTTTT - TRBJ2-2 TRBV5-1 many
CAWSVKGGINQPQHF TGTGCCTGGAGTGTAAAGGGAGGGATCAATCAGCCCCAGCATTTT - TRBJ1-5 TRBV30 many
CATSRDLASGGYQETQYF TGTGCCACCAGCAGAGATTTGGCTAGCGGGGGGTACCAAGAGACCCAGTACTTC TRBD2 TRBJ2-5 TRBV15 many
CASSFQGGSNTEAFF TGTGCCAGCAGCTTTCAGGGCGGGTCGAACACTGAAGCTTTCTTT - TRBJ1-1 TRBV7-9 -
CASSSSGGRSTGELFF TGTGCCAGCAGTTCCTCGGGAGGGAGGTCCACCGGGGAGCTGTTTTTT TRBD2 TRBJ2-2 TRBV6-2/TRBV6-3 many
CATSRDQAAADTQYF TGTGCCACCAGCAGAGACCAAGCGGCGGCAGATACGCAGTATTTT - TRBJ2-3 TRBV15 many
CASRALDRANTEAFF TGTGCCAGCAGAGCACTGGACAGGGCGAACACTGAAGCTTTCTTT TRBD1 TRBJ1-1 TRBV6-2/TRBV6-3 -
CASSLEDSALF TGTGCCAGCAGCTTAGAGGACAGTGCCCTTTTC - TRBJ2-5 TRBV7-9 many
CSVEPSGIFRETQYF TGCAGCGTTGAGCCTAGCGGGATTTTTCGAGAGACCCAGTACTTC TRBD2 TRBJ2-5 TRBV29-1 many
CASSYPTGPNSGNTIYF TGTGCCAGCAGCTATCCGACAGGCCCAAACTCTGGAAACACCATATATTTT - TRBJ1-3 TRBV7-3 many
CSVEANSNQPQHF TGCAGTGTCGAGGCAAATAGCAATCAGCCCCAGCATTTT - TRBJ1-5 TRBV20-1 many
CASSPQGMYSYEQYF TGTGCCAGCAGTCCGCAGGGGATGTATTCCTACGAGCAGTACTTC - TRBJ2-7 TRBV28 many
CSVDRGDTYEQYF TGCAGCGTCGACAGGGGCGATACCTACGAGCAGTACTTC TRBD1 TRBJ2-7 TRBV29-1 many
CSASVGQVSDHEQYF TGCAGTGCTTCAGTTGGGCAGGTATCCGACCACGAGCAGTACTTC - TRBJ2-7 TRBV20-1 -
CASSQLTGSGNTIYF TGTGCCAGCAGCCAACTGACAGGCTCTGGAAACACCATATATTTT - TRBJ1-3 TRBV14 many
CASSLGTGGTQYF TGTGCCAGCAGCTTGGGGACCGGCGGGACCCAGTACTTC - TRBJ2-5 TRBV7-2 few
CAISVAGNQPQHF TGTGCCATCAGTGTAGCAGGCAATCAGCCCCAGCATTTT - TRBJ1-5 TRBV10-3 -
CASNARPYNSPLHF TGTGCCAGCAATGCGAGGCCCTATAATTCACCCCTCCACTTT - TRBJ1-6 TRBV7-9 -
CASSLRLTSVNYEQYF TGTGCCAGCAGCTTAAGGCTGACTAGCGTTAACTACGAGCAGTACTTC TRBD2 TRBJ2-7 TRBV7-2 many
CASRVREGSNQPQHF TGTGCCAGCAGGGTCAGGGAAGGGAGCAATCAGCCCCAGCATTTT - TRBJ1-5 TRBV12-3/TRBV12-4 many
CASRARGQVWETQYF TGTGCCAGCAGAGCTCGCGGACAGGTCTGGGAGACCCAGTACTTC TRBD1 TRBJ2-5 TRBV9 -
CASSEERGRQPQHF TGTGCCAGCAGTGAAGAGAGGGGCCGGCAGCCCCAGCATTTT - TRBJ1-5 TRBV2 many
CASVSNRGRTEAFF TGTGCCAGCGTATCGAACAGGGGGCGTACTGAAGCTTTCTTT TRBD1 TRBJ1-1 TRBV6-1 many
CASSLARGKRDPSYEQYF TGTGCCAGCAGCTTAGCGCGGGGTAAGCGGGACCCTTCCTACGAGCAGTACTTC TRBD2 TRBJ2-7 TRBV7-2 many
CASAKGGQGPEQYF TGTGCCAGCGCTAAAGGGGGTCAGGGACCCGAGCAGTACTTC - TRBJ2-7 TRBV7-2 many
CASSLGQYTEAFF TGTGCCAGCAGCCTCGGACAATACACTGAAGCTTTCTTT - TRBJ1-1 TRBV7-2 many
CASSYVGRYSNQPQHF TGTGCCAGCAGTTACGTGGGACGGTATAGCAATCAGCCCCAGCATTTT - TRBJ1-5 TRBV6-2/TRBV6-3 many
CASSPTVVSPLHF TGTGCCAGCAGTCCGACAGTCGTTTCACCCCTCCACTTT - TRBJ1-6 TRBV27 -
CATSDLGRTIYF TGTGCCACCAGTGATTTAGGTCGGACCATATATTTT - TRBJ1-3 TRBV24-1 -
CAIRDRVANSPLHF TGTGCCATCAGGGACAGGGTAGCTAATTCACCCCTCCACTTT TRBD1 TRBJ1-6 TRBV10-3 many
CAWSRQFNSPLHF TGTGCCTGGAGTCGGCAGTTTAATTCACCCCTCCACTTT - TRBJ1-6 TRBV30 once
CASSPGGGWSYGYTF TGTGCCAGCAGCCCCGGAGGGGGCTGGAGCTATGGCTACACCTTC TRBD1 TRBJ1-2 TRBV6-1 -
CASSYARDTEAFF TGTGCCAGCAGTTACGCTCGGGACACTGAAGCTTTCTTT - TRBJ1-1 TRBV28 many
CASSLDRGSNQPQHF TGTGCCAGCAGCCTGGACAGGGGAAGCAATCAGCCCCAGCATTTT TRBD1 TRBJ1-5 TRBV6-5 many
CASSPGAGTLGDIQYF TGTGCCAGCAGCCCGGGGGCCGGGACCTTGGGAGACATTCAGTACTTC - TRBJ2-4 TRBV12-3/TRBV12-4 many
CASSLNRGPLHF TGTGCCAGCAGCTTAAACAGGGGCCCCCTCCACTTT TRBD1 TRBJ1-6 TRBV13 many
CSARTGTTDTQYF TGCAGTGCTAGGACAGGGACGACAGATACGCAGTATTTT TRBD1 TRBJ2-3 TRBV20-1 many
CASSPRLRLAGETQYF TGTGCCAGCAGTCCACGACTAAGGCTAGCAGGGGAGACCCAGTACTTC - TRBJ2-5 TRBV27 many
CSVPAASTGELFF TGCAGCGTTCCGGCAGCTAGCACCGGGGAGCTGTTTTTT - TRBJ2-2 TRBV29-1 -
CASSQDSTSGNEQYF TGCGCCAGCAGCCAAGATAGCACTAGCGGGAACGAGCAGTACTTC TRBD2 TRBJ2-7 TRBV4-3 few
CASSPTGTNLYEQYF TGTGCCAGCAGCCCTACCGGGACAAACTTATACGAGCAGTACTTC - TRBJ2-7 TRBV28 many
CASTFPRASTGELFF TGTGCCAGCACCTTCCCCCGGGCCTCCACCGGGGAGCTGTTTTTT - TRBJ2-2 TRBV7-2 many
CASSKQHRDPGQPQHF TGTGCCAGTAGTAAACAACACAGGGACCCGGGTCAGCCCCAGCATTTT - TRBJ1-5 TRBV19 many
CASMGDFSYEQYF TGTGCCAGCATGGGTGACTTCTCCTACGAGCAGTACTTC - TRBJ2-7 TRBV2 many
CASSLFTDRFKETQYF TGTGCCAGCAGTTTATTCACGGACAGGTTCAAAGAGACCCAGTACTTC TRBD1 TRBJ2-5 TRBV28 many
CASSWPGQSDEQYF TGTGCCAGCAGTTGGCCGGGACAGTCGGACGAGCAGTACTTC TRBD1 TRBJ2-7 TRBV6-5 many
CASSPSSWTVSYEQYF TGTGCCAGCAGCCCGTCTTCCTGGACAGTCTCCTACGAGCAGTACTTC - TRBJ2-7 TRBV3-1 many